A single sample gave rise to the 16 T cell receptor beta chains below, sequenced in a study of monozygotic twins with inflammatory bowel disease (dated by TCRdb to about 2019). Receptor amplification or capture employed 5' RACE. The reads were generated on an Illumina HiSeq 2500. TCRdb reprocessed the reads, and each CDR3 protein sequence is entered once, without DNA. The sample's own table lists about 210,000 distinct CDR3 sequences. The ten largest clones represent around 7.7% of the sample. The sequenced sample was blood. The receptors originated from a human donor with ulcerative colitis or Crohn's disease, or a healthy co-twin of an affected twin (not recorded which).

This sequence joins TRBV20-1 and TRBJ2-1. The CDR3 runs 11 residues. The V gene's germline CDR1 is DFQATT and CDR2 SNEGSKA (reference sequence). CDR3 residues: CSGATNNEQFF.

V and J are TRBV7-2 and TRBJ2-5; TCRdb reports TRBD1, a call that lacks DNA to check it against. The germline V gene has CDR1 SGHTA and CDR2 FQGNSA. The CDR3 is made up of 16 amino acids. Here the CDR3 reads CASTETGGLYQETQYF.

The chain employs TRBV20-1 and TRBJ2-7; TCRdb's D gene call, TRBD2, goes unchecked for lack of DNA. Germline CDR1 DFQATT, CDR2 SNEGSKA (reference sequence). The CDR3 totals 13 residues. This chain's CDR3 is CGAELARISEQYF.

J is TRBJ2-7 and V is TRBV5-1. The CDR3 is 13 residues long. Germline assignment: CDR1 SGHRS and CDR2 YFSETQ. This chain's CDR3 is CASSLPDIYEQYF.

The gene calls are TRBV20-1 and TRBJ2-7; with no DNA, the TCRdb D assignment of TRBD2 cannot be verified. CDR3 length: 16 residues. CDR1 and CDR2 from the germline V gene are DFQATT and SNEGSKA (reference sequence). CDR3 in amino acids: CSARGGGSGRITEQYF.

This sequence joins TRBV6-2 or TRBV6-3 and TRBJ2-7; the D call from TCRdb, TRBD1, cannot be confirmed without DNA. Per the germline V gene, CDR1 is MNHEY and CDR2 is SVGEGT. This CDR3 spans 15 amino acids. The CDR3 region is CASDSRDKGVYEQYF.

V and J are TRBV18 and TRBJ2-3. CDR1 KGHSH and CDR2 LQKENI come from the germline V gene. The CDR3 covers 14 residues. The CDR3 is CASSPPASPDTQYF.

CDR3 protein: CASSFGQRFFTEAFF. The rearrangement links TRBV28 to TRBJ1-1; TCRdb's D call of TRBD1 is untestable without DNA. The CDR3 spans 15 residues. Germline V gives CDR1 MDHEN, CDR2 SYDVKM. Variable domain in full (rest from reference TRBV28 and TRBJ1-1): DVKVTQSSRYLVKRTGEKVFLECVQDMDHENMFWYRQDPGLGLRLIYFSYDVKMKEKGDIPEGYSVSREKKERFSLILESASTNQTSMYLCASSFGQRFFTEAFFGQGTRLTVV.

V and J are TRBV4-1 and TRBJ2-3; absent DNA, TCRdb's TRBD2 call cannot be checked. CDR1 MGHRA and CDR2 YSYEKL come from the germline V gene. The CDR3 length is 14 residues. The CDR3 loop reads CASSQEVTGTREYF.

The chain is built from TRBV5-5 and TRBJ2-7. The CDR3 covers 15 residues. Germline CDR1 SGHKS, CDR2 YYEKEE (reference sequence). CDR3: CASSFRGQGPYEQYF. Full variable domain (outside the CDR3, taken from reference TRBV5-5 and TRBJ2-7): DAGVTQSPTHLIKTRGQQVTLRCSPISGHKSVSWYQQVLGQGPQFIFQYYEKEERGRGNFPDRFSARQFPNYSSELNVNALLLGDSALYLCASSFRGQGPYEQYFGPGTRLTVT.

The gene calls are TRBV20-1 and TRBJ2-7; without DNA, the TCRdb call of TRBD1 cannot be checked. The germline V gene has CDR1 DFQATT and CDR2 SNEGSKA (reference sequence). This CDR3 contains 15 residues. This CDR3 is CSAKNPRDRTYDQYF.

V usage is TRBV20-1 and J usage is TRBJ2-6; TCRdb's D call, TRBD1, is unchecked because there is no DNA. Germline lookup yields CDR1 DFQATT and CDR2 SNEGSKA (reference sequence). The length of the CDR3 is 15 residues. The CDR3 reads CSAPSDRSGANVLTF.

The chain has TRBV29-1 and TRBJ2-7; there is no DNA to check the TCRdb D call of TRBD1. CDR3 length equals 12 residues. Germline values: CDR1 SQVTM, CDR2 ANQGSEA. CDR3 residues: CSGGPGNYEQYF.

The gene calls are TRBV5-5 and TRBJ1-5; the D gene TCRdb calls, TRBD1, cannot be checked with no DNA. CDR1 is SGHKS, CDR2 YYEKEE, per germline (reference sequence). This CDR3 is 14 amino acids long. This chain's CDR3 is CASSLEQGNQPQHF. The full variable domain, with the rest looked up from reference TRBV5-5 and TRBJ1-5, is DAGVTQSPTHLIKTRGQQVTLRCSPISGHKSVSWYQQVLGQGPQFIFQYYEKEERGRGNFPDRFSARQFPNYSSELNVNALLLGDSALYLCASSLEQGNQPQHFGDGTRLSIL.

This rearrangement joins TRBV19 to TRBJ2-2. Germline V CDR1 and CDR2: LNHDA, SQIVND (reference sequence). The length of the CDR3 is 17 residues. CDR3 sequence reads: CASSTQRLRMNTGELFF.

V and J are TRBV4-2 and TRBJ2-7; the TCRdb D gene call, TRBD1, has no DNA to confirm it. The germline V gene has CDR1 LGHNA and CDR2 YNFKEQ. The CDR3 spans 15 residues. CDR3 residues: CASSQGQGPGYEQYF.